This entry is about one T cell receptor beta chain. What antigen it recognizes has not been identified. No base-level quality is on record; no much larger clone is a single base apart. This sample is drawn from a study of OX40 agonist ivuxolimab in advanced cancers. Concerning the study at large: Ivuxolimab was an agonistic, fully human IgG2 monoclonal antibody directed against OX40 (CD134), a costimulatory receptor. Intravenous ivuxolimab was administered to patients every 2 weeks at six dose levels: 0.01, 0.1, 0.3, 1.5, 3 and 10 mg/kg. Of the roughly 54 dose-escalation patients, hepatocellular carcinoma was present in about 20, melanoma in around 15, renal cell carcinoma in 9 and head and neck cancer in 9. In the dose-escalation cohort, 82.7% of patients were male, and the mean age was approximately 55 years, with a range of about 23 to 90. Patients were allowed to have had prior anti-PD-1, anti-PD-L1 or anti-CTLA-4 therapy, and around 43% of the dose-escalation patients had been treated with checkpoint inhibitors. Three dose-escalation patients achieved partial responses, one with hepatocellular carcinoma and two with cutaneous melanoma. The point of sequencing TCRbeta in the periphery was to test whether ivuxolimab changed TCR sequence diversity and drove clonal T-cell expansion. The paper describes the monotherapy dose-escalation part (N of about 47 patients) of the phase I trial of ivuxolimab. The paper as a whole reports these results and caveats: The antigen specificity of the clonally expanded peripheral T cells was not determined. On average, CD8+ T cells showed more expanded clones than CD4+ T cells after ivuxolimab. Partial responders in the 0.1-3.0 mg/kg groups had among the lowest normalized peripheral clonal expansion, especially among CD8+ T cells. At doses of 0.1 to 3.0 mg/kg, clonal expansion of both CD4+ and CD8+ T cells in blood was seen between baseline and week 6. Low levels of normalized T-cell clonal expansion were also seen in some patients who did not respond.

The junction carries 17 bases between V and J, which are trimmed by 7 bases and 8 bases respectively. The germline V gene gives CDR1 as SNHLY and CDR2 as FYNNEI. Spanning cysteine to phenylalanine, the CDR3 consists of 13 amino acids. The kept DNA is CDR3 alone, 39 bases in frame from the first base. To sequence the TCRbeta CDR3 region, genomic DNA was isolated from the sorted cells. TCRbeta CDR3 regions were sequenced using the immunoSEQ Assay. TCRdb took this table from immuneACCESS and kept in-frame rearrangements with V and J called. Such tables lack part of the clones; where checked against another copy, unresolved V genes explain under half of the gap, and the rest is unexplained. This sample is represented by 150,000 to 170,000 clones; approximately 94% of them were singletons. The ten largest clones represent approximately 0.32% of the sample. Patients with a history of autoimmune disease or receiving systemic immunosuppression were excluded from the trial. In every dose cohort, peripheral blood was drawn for TCR sequencing at baseline, cycle 4 day 1, and cycle 7 day 1. Samples came from an open-label, multicenter, first-in-human phase I dose-escalation trial of ivuxolimab. Adults with locally advanced or metastatic melanoma, renal cell, hepatocellular, or head and neck squamous cell carcinoma were enrolled in the trial. Before TCR sequencing, CD4+ T cells and CD8+ T cells were sorted from peripheral blood as separate populations.

This sample comprised CD4+ or CD8+ T cells sorted from blood, obtained in a trial of the OX40 agonist ivuxolimab. The chain links TRBV2 with TRBJ1-2; the D gene assignment is ambiguous. This receptor was taken from an adult with an advanced solid tumor such as melanoma, head and neck, liver or kidney cancer. The base sequence is TGTGCCAGCAAATCATGGGGTGTAGAGGGCTACACCTTC. It codes for CASKSWGVEGYTF.